Listed below are T cell receptor beta chains from one sample, sequenced in a study of human thymus T cells. Some clones are missing from TCRdb's copy, which holds only in-frame ones; the method was immunoSEQ multiplex PCR. The data hold about 130,000 clones, with about 93% observed a single time. Sequencing used thymus tissue. The receptors come from a boy under two years old with a congenital heart defect but otherwise immunologically healthy. Each CDR3 is given with its conserved first and last residue. The D gene is left open where the match is weak. Clone size appears in some rows only: once, few, many, or a class for an expanded clone.

d_gene	j_gene	abundance	v_gene	CDR3nt	CDR3aa
TRBD1	TRBJ1-4	NA	TRBV5-1	TGCGCCAGCAGCCCGGAGGGGACAGGCCTTGAAAAACTGTTTTTT	CASSPEGTGLEKLFF
NA	TRBJ2-1	NA	TRBV12-5	TGTGCTAGTGGTTTGGGGTCCAGGGGACACAATGAGCAGTTCTTC	CASGLGSRGHNEQFF
NA	TRBJ2-2	NA	TRBV5-1	TGCGCCAGCAGCTTGGATTCCACCGGGGAGCTGTTTTTT	CASSLDSTGELFF
TRBD2	TRBJ2-5	NA	TRBV7-6	TGTGCCAGCAGCTTAGCCCCCGCTAGCGGGGGGGATGAGACCCAGTACTTC	CASSLAPASGGDETQYF
NA	TRBJ1-1	NA	TRBV7-8	TGTGCCAGCAGCTTAGAAGGAGATCACACTGAAGCTTTCTTT	CASSLEGDHTEAFF
TRBD1	TRBJ1-1	NA	TRBV2	TGTGCCAGCGGGACGGGGACAGCGATCGACACTGAAGCTTTCTTT	CASGTGTAIDTEAFF
TRBD1	TRBJ2-2	NA	TRBV18	TGTGCCAGCTCACCGGGACAGGGGAGAACCGGGGAGCTGTTTTTT	CASSPGQGRTGELFF
NA	TRBJ2-2	NA	TRBV6-5	TGTGCCAGCAGCCCTGTACGGGGCACCGGGGAGCTGTTTTTT	CASSPVRGTGELFF
NA	TRBJ1-2	NA	TRBV28	TGTGCCAGCACAGGGAGTGGCTATGGCTACACCTTC	CASTGSGYGYTF
NA	TRBJ1-1	NA	TRBV7-3	TGTGCCAGCAGTAAATTCGAGCACACTGAAGCTTTCTTT	CASSKFEHTEAFF
NA	TRBJ1-4	NA	TRBV7-2	TGTGCCAGCAGCTTAGGGCCAAATGAGAGTGAAAAACTGTTTTTT	CASSLGPNESEKLFF
TRBD1	TRBJ1-5	NA	TRBV4-2	TGTGCCAGCAGCCTACTCCCTGACAGGGGGCAGCGTCAGCCCCAGCATTTT	CASSLLPDRGQRQPQHF
TRBD1	TRBJ1-2	NA	TRBV4-3	TGCGCCAGCAGCCATGGGGACAGGGGGCGCGATGGCTACACCTTC	CASSHGDRGRDGYTF
NA	TRBJ1-5	once	TRBV30	TGTGCCTGGAGCCCGGGGGGATTCGGTCAGCCCCAGCATTTT	CAWSPGGFGQPQHF
NA	TRBJ1-2	NA	TRBV4-1	TGCGCCAGCAGCCAAGAACGGGCAGGCCTAACTCGATTGCCAAACTATGGCTACACCTTC	CASSQERAGLTRLPNYGYTF
NA	TRBJ1-6	NA	TRBV18	TGTGCCAGCTCACCACCGGACGAGGATTCACCCCTCCACTTT	CASSPPDEDSPLHF
NA	TRBJ1-1	NA	TRBV7-2	TGTGCCACCGCGGTACTTCACAATAGGGCTTTCTTT	CATAVLHNRAFF
NA	TRBJ1-2	NA	TRBV15	TGTGCCACCAGCAGACGACGGGACGGAGGCTACACCTTC	CATSRRRDGGYTF
TRBD1	TRBJ1-2	NA	TRBV28	TGTGCCAGCAGTCAACTAGGGGGCGATGGCTACACCTTC	CASSQLGGDGYTF
NA	TRBJ1-1	NA	TRBV7-3	TGTGCCAGCAGCTTAAAAGGTCTGGACACTGAAGCTTTCTTT	CASSLKGLDTEAFF
TRBD1	TRBJ1-2	once	TRBV29-1	TGCAGCGTTGGAGGCAGGGGGATGAATGGCTACACCTTC	CSVGGRGMNGYTF
TRBD1	TRBJ1-2	NA	TRBV9	TGTGCCAGCAGCGCCCGGGACAGATCAGAACCTTCTCTCTATGGCTACACCTTC	CASSARDRSEPSLYGYTF
NA	TRBJ2-2	NA	TRBV7-2	TGTGCCAGCAGCTATTGCCGGACAGCGGAGGACACCGGGGAGCTGTTTTTT	CASSYCRTAEDTGELFF
TRBD2	TRBJ2-1	NA	TRBV7-9	TGTGCCAGCAGCGCCGGACTAGCGGGGCCTCTTAATGAGCAGTTCTTC	CASSAGLAGPLNEQFF
NA	TRBJ1-4	once	TRBV19	TGTGCCAGTAGTATGACGCCTCAGGGGAATGATGAAAAACTGTTTTTT	CASSMTPQGNDEKLFF
TRBD2	TRBJ2-7	NA	TRBV29-1	TGCAGCGTTCGACTAGCGGGGGCCTACGAGCAGTACTTC	CSVRLAGAYEQYF
NA	TRBJ2-1	once	TRBV14	TGTGCCAGCAGCCAAGTCGATGGGGCGGGGTCCTACAATGAGCAGTTCTTC	CASSQVDGAGSYNEQFF
TRBD1	TRBJ1-6	NA	TRBV11-2	TGTGCCAGCAGCAGGGGACAGGGAGGGAATTCACCCCTCCACTTT	CASSRGQGGNSPLHF
TRBD2	TRBJ2-3	NA	TRBV2	TGTGCCAGCAGCCCCCTGACTAGCGGGCGGGCGGATACGCAGTATTTT	CASSPLTSGRADTQYF
TRBD1	TRBJ2-5	NA	TRBV5-6	TGTGCCAGCAGCGTGTACAGGGGGCTCGATACACAAGAGACCCAGTACTTC	CASSVYRGLDTQETQYF
TRBD2	TRBJ2-5	NA	TRBV28	TGTGCCATTCTACCCTCGGGCGGGGGGGCGGAGGAGACCCAGTACTTC	CAILPSGGGAEETQYF
NA	TRBJ1-1	once	TRBV12-5	TGTGCTAGTGGCGCCCGAGGGGATGCTGAAGCTTTCTTT	CASGARGDAEAFF
NA	TRBJ2-3	NA	TRBV7-9	TGTGCCAGCAGCTTAGCGTCGGATGAGAACAGCTACCGCACAGATACGCAGTATTTT	CASSLASDENSYRTDTQYF
TRBD1	TRBJ1-6	once	TRBV14	TGTGCCAGCAGCCTGATGGACAGGGCCACACCCCTCCACTTT	CASSLMDRATPLHF
NA	TRBJ2-2	once	TRBV9	TGTGCCAGCAGCGTGGCCGGCAACACCGGGGAGCTGTTTTTT	CASSVAGNTGELFF
TRBD2	TRBJ2-3	NA	TRBV28	TGTGCCAGCAGCACTCTAGCGGGGCGGGCAGATACGCAGTATTTT	CASSTLAGRADTQYF
TRBD1	TRBJ1-2	NA	TRBV4-3	TGCGCCAGCAGCCAAGATGCAACCCTCAGGGGGAAGTATGGCTACACCTTC	CASSQDATLRGKYGYTF
NA	TRBJ2-2	NA	TRBV5-1	TGCGCCAGCAGCTTGGTGGCTGGCCACACCGGGGAGCTGTTTTTT	CASSLVAGHTGELFF
NA	TRBJ2-5	NA	TRBV7-3	TGTGCCAGCAGCTTAAGGGCCGACCAAGAGACCCAGTACTTC	CASSLRADQETQYF
TRBD2	TRBJ2-1	NA	TRBV5-6	TGTGCCAGCAGCCAAAGCCGACTAGCGGGGGCCCTCTACAATGAGCAGTTCTTC	CASSQSRLAGALYNEQFF
NA	TRBJ1-4	NA	TRBV19	TGTGCCACCCGACGGATTGCAACTAATGAAAAACTGTTTTTT	CATRRIATNEKLFF
TRBD1	TRBJ1-1	NA	TRBV6-6	TGTGCCAGCAGTTGCCGACAGGGAGTGGCTGAAGCTTTCTTT	CASSCRQGVAEAFF
NA	TRBJ1-2	once	TRBV2	TGTGCCAGCAGTGAAAAATACAGGGAGGAATATGGCTACACCTTC	CASSEKYREEYGYTF
TRBD1	TRBJ2-1	once	TRBV27	TGTGCCACCAGGACAGGGGTGACGAATGAGCAGTTCTTC	CATRTGVTNEQFF
TRBD2	TRBJ2-5	NA	TRBV5-6	TGTGCCAGCAGCCCGGGACAACTAGCGGGGGGGCCTTGGGAGACCCAGTACTTC	CASSPGQLAGGPWETQYF
NA	TRBJ1-6	NA	TRBV28	TGTGCCAGCAGTTTCCCGACATCGGATAATTCACCCCTCCACTTT	CASSFPTSDNSPLHF
NA	TRBJ2-7	NA	TRBV27	TGTGCCAGCAGTTTAGTAAGGGGGGCGGGCCCAGGGGGGAACGAGCAGTACTTC	CASSLVRGAGPGGNEQYF
NA	TRBJ2-5	NA	TRBV6-5	TGTGCCAGCAGTTACGAGGGTACAGAAGAGACCCAGTACTTC	CASSYEGTEETQYF